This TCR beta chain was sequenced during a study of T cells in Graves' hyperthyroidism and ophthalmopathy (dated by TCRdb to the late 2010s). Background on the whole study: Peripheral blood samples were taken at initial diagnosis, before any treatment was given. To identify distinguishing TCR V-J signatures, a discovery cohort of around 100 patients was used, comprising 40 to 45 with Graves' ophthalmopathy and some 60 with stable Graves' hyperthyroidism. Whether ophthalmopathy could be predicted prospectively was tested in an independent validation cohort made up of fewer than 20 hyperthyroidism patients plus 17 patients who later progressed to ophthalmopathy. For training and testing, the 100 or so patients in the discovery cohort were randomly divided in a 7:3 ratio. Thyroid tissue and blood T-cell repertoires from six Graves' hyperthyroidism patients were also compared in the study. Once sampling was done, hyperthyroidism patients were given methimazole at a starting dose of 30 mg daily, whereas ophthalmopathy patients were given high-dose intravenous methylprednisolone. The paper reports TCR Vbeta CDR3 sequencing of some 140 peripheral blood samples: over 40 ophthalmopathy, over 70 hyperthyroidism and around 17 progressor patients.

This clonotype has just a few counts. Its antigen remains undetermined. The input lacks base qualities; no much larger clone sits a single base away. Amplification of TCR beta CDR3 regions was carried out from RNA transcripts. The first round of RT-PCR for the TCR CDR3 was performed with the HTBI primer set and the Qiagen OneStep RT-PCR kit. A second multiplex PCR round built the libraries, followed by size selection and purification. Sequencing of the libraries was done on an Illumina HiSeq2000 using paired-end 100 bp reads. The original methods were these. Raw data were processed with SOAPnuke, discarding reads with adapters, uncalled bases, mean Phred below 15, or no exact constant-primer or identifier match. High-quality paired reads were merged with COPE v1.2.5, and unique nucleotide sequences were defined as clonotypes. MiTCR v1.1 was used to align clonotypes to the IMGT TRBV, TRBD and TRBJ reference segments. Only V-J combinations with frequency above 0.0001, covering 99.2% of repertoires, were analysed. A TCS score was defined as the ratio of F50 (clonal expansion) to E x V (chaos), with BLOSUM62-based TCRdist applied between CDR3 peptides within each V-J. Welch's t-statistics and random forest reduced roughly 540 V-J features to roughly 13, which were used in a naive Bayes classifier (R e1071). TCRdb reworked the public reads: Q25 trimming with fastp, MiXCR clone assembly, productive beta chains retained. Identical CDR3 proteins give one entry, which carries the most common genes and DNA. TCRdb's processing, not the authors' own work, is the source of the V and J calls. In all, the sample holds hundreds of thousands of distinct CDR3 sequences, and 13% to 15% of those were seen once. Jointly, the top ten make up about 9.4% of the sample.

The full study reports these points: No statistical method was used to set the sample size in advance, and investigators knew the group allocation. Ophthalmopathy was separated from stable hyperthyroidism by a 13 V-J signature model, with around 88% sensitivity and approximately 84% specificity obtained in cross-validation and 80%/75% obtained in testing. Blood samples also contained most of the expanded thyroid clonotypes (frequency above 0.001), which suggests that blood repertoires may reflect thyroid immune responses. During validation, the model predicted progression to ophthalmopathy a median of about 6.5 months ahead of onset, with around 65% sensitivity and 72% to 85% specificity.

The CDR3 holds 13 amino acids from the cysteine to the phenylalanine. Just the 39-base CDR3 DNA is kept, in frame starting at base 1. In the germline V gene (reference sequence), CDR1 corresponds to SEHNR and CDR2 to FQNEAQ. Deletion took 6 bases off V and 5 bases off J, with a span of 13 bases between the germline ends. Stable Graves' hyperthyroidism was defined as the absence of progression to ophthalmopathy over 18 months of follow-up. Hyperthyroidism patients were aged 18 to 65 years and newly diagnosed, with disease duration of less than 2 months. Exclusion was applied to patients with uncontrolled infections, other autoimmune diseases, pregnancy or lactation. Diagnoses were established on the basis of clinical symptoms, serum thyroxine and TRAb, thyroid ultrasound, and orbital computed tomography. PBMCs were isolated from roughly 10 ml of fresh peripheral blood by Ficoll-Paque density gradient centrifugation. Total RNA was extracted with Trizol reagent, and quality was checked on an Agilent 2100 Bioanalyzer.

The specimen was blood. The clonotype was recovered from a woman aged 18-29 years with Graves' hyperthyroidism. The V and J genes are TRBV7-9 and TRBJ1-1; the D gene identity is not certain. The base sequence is TGTGCCAGCAGTCCGGACGGTGGTACTGAAGCTTTCTTT. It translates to CASSPDGGTEAFF.